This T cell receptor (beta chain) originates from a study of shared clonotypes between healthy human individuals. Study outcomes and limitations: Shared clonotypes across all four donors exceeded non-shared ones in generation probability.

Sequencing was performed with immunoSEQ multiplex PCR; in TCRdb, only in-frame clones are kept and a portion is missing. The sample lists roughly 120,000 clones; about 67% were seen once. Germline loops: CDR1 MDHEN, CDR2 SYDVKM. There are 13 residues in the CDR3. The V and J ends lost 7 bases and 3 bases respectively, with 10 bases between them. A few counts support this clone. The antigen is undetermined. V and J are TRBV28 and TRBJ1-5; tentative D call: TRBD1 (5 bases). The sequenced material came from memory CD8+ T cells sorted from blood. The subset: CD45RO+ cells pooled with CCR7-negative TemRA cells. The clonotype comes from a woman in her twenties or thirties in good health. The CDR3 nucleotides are TGTGCCAGCATGTACAGGAACAATCAGCCCCAGCATTTT. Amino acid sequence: CASMYRNNQPQHF.